Listed below are T cell receptor beta chains from one sample, sequenced in a study of blood T cell repertoires in COVID-19. Clones were sequenced by immunoSEQ multiplex PCR, and TCRdb holds only the in-frame ones, with some missing. The sample includes about 200,000 clones, 70% to 90% of them seen just once. Sequenced input: peripheral blood. These receptors originate from a man aged 45 to 65 with acute or convalescent COVID-19. Each CDR3 is given with its conserved first and last residue. The D gene is left open where the match is weak. The size field is filled for only some rows; it gives once, few, many or a size class.

V gene: TRBV18; clone size: once; D gene: -; J gene: TRBJ2-1; CDR3 DNA: TGTGCCAGCTCACCAGTAAACTACAATGAGCAGTTCTTC; CDR3 protein: CASSPVNYNEQFF
V gene: TRBV7-2; clone size: -; D gene: -; J gene: TRBJ1-5; CDR3 DNA: TGTGCCAGCAGCTTAGCCGCGGGACGGTACAATCAGCCCCAGCATTTT; CDR3 protein: CASSLAAGRYNQPQHF
V gene: TRBV2; clone size: -; D gene: -; J gene: TRBJ1-5; CDR3 DNA: TGTGCCAGCAGTGAAGCGGAGAGCGGCAATCAGCCCCAGCATTTT; CDR3 protein: CASSEAESGNQPQHF
V gene: TRBV3-1/TRBV3-2; clone size: -; D gene: -; J gene: TRBJ2-6; CDR3 DNA: TGTGCCAGCCTTTCGTCTGGGGCCAACGTCCTGACTTTC; CDR3 protein: CASLSSGANVLTF
V gene: TRBV19; clone size: -; D gene: TRBD1; J gene: TRBJ1-1; CDR3 DNA: TGTGCCAGTACCCCGACAGGGACCACTGAAGCTTTCTTT; CDR3 protein: CASTPTGTTEAFF
V gene: TRBV12-3/TRBV12-4; clone size: once; D gene: -; J gene: TRBJ2-5; CDR3 DNA: TGTGCCAGCAAGAACACGCAAGAGACCCAGTACTTC; CDR3 protein: CASKNTQETQYF
V gene: TRBV9; clone size: -; D gene: -; J gene: TRBJ2-7; CDR3 DNA: TGTGCCAGCACCACCCAGCGGACCAGGTTGGGTTCCTACGAGCAGTACTTC; CDR3 protein: CASTTQRTRLGSYEQYF
V gene: TRBV9; clone size: -; D gene: TRBD2; J gene: TRBJ2-3; CDR3 DNA: TGTGCCAGCAGCGCCCGGGGGGGCAGCACAGATACGCAGTATTTT; CDR3 protein: CASSARGGSTDTQYF
V gene: TRBV5-6; clone size: few; D gene: TRBD1; J gene: TRBJ1-1; CDR3 DNA: TGTGCCAGCAGCTTATACAGGGGGCGAAACACTGAAGCTTTCTTT; CDR3 protein: CASSLYRGRNTEAFF
V gene: TRBV7-8; clone size: -; D gene: -; J gene: TRBJ2-5; CDR3 DNA: TGTGCCAGCAGCTTAGTTGGTGAGGGAGAGACCCAGTACTTC; CDR3 protein: CASSLVGEGETQYF
V gene: TRBV5-1; clone size: -; D gene: TRBD1; J gene: TRBJ1-6; CDR3 DNA: TGCGCCAGCAGCCCTGGACAGGGGACCGGCTCACCCCTCCACTTT; CDR3 protein: CASSPGQGTGSPLHF
V gene: TRBV2; clone size: few; D gene: TRBD2; J gene: TRBJ2-7; CDR3 DNA: TGTGCCAGCAGTGAAGCTCTTCGGGGGGCCTACGAGCAGTACTTC; CDR3 protein: CASSEALRGAYEQYF
V gene: TRBV24-1; clone size: -; D gene: -; J gene: TRBJ1-2; CDR3 DNA: TGTGCCACCAGTCCCGGGGGGGGGCTTGGCTACACCTTC; CDR3 protein: CATSPGGGLGYTF
V gene: TRBV30; clone size: -; D gene: -; J gene: TRBJ1-1; CDR3 DNA: TGTGCCTGGATTGGGTACTCGGGCACTGAAGCTTTCTTT; CDR3 protein: CAWIGYSGTEAFF
V gene: TRBV13; clone size: -; D gene: -; J gene: TRBJ2-3; CDR3 DNA: TGTGCCAGCAGCCAGATGGTTGGTTCAGATACGCAGTATTTT; CDR3 protein: CASSQMVGSDTQYF
V gene: TRBV6-1; clone size: few; D gene: TRBD1; J gene: TRBJ1-2; CDR3 DNA: TGTGCCAGCAGTGAGACAGGGTTGAGCTATGGCTACACCTTC; CDR3 protein: CASSETGLSYGYTF
V gene: TRBV7-8; clone size: -; D gene: -; J gene: TRBJ1-3; CDR3 DNA: TGTGCCAGCAGCGTTGACAGGACGGGAAACACCATATATTTT; CDR3 protein: CASSVDRTGNTIYF
V gene: TRBV4-2; clone size: -; D gene: -; J gene: TRBJ1-4; CDR3 DNA: TGTGCCAGCAGCCACGGACAGAAGTTAACAACTAATGAAAAACTGTTTTTT; CDR3 protein: CASSHGQKLTTNEKLFF
V gene: TRBV9; clone size: -; D gene: -; J gene: TRBJ1-3; CDR3 DNA: TGTGCCAGCAGCCTCGAGACTGGGGGAAACACCATATATTTT; CDR3 protein: CASSLETGGNTIYF
V gene: TRBV11-2; clone size: -; D gene: -; J gene: TRBJ1-1; CDR3 DNA: TGTGCCAGCAGCTTAGATCAGGGTAACACTGAAGCTTTCTTT; CDR3 protein: CASSLDQGNTEAFF
V gene: TRBV6-1; clone size: -; D gene: -; J gene: TRBJ1-5; CDR3 DNA: TGTGCCAGCAGTGAACAGAATAGCAATCAGCCCCAGCATTTT; CDR3 protein: CASSEQNSNQPQHF
V gene: TRBV5-1; clone size: -; D gene: -; J gene: TRBJ1-1; CDR3 DNA: TGCGCCAGCAGCTTGGGAACGGGAGCCACTGAAGCTTTCTTT; CDR3 protein: CASSLGTGATEAFF
V gene: TRBV6-5; clone size: -; D gene: TRBD1; J gene: TRBJ1-5; CDR3 DNA: TGTGCCAGCAGTCGAGACAGGGCCGGTAATCAGCCCCAGCATTTT; CDR3 protein: CASSRDRAGNQPQHF
V gene: TRBV9; clone size: -; D gene: -; J gene: TRBJ1-3; CDR3 DNA: TGTGCCAGCAGCCAACCGGGACATACCCGCTCTGGAAACACCATATATTTT; CDR3 protein: CASSQPGHTRSGNTIYF
V gene: TRBV3-1/TRBV3-2; clone size: few; D gene: TRBD1; J gene: TRBJ1-1; CDR3 DNA: TGTGCCAGCAGCCGGGACAGGGGGCAAACTGAAGCTTTCTTT; CDR3 protein: CASSRDRGQTEAFF
V gene: TRBV7-2; clone size: -; D gene: TRBD1; J gene: TRBJ2-2; CDR3 DNA: TGTGCCAGCAGCCCCCGACAGGGAGCGACCGGGGAGCTGTTTTTT; CDR3 protein: CASSPRQGATGELFF
V gene: TRBV5-1; clone size: -; D gene: TRBD1; J gene: TRBJ1-6; CDR3 DNA: TGCGCCAGCAGCGCGAGGGGGACAGTAGATAATTCACCCCTCCACTTT; CDR3 protein: CASSARGTVDNSPLHF
V gene: TRBV19; clone size: -; D gene: TRBD1; J gene: TRBJ1-2; CDR3 DNA: TGTGCCAGTAATCGGGACAGGCTGAACTATGGCTACACCTTC; CDR3 protein: CASNRDRLNYGYTF
V gene: TRBV5-1; clone size: -; D gene: -; J gene: TRBJ1-1; CDR3 DNA: TGCGCCAGCAGCTTGGCTTCCTCCAGTGAAGCTTTCTTT; CDR3 protein: CASSLASSSEAFF